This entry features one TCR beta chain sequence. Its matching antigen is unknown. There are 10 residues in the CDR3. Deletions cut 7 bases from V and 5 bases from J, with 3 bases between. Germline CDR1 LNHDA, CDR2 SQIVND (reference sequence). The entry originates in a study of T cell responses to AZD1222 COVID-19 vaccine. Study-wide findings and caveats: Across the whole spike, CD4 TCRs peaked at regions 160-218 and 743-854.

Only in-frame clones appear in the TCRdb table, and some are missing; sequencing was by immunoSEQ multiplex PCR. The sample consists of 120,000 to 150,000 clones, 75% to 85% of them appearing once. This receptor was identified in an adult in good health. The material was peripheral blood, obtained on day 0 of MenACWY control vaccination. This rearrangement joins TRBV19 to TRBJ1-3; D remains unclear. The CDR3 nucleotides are TGTGCCAGTACCAGAAACACCATATATTTT. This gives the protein CASTRNTIYF.